The entry that follows covers one TCR beta chain sequence. Its antigen specificity is not known. No base quality values were provided; no much bigger clone lies one nucleotide off. Counted from cysteine to phenylalanine, this CDR3 has 18 amino acids. Only the CDR3 part of the read is kept: 54 bases, read in frame from the first base. From a lookup of the germline V gene, CDR1 and CDR2 are SGHRS and YFSETQ. V is clipped by 2 bases and J by 2 bases, and the sequence between their germline boundaries is 17 bases long. Receptors were amplified or captured by the immunoSEQ multiplex PCR assay. For TCR sequencing, RNA was extracted from every sample and reverse transcribed into cDNA to serve as template. First-strand cDNA was synthesized using SuperScript III with a 2:1 mix of oligo-dT and random hexamers. Amplification bias was assessed with a synthetic immune receptor repertoire, and residual bias was removed computationally. The authors' analysis ran thus. Raw reads were preprocessed to remove errors, and CDR3 was defined by IMGT conventions from the conserved cysteine to phenylalanine. To get clonality, Shannon entropy was normalized by log2 of the number of productive unique TCRs and the result was subtracted from 1. Whether scalp clones were CD4 or CD8 was inferred by matching scalp TCRbeta sequences against CD4 and CD8 repertoires sorted from blood. TCRdb took this table from immuneACCESS and kept in-frame rearrangements with V and J called. Such tables lack part of the clones; where checked against another copy, unresolved V genes explain under half of the gap, and the rest is unexplained. V, J and clone size reflect that table, while D and trimming were determined from the DNA. In this sample the table shows roughly 99,000 clones, 80% to 85% of which occur a single time. Jointly, the top ten make up over 20% of the sample.

The data are from a study of CD8+ T cells in alopecia areata (dated by TCRdb to 2017 to 2018). At the level of the whole study: Treated patients were enrolled in an open-label pilot trial of oral tofacitinib, 5 to 10 mg twice daily, for moderate-to-severe alopecia areata. Tofacitinib was administered for 6 to 18 months, and 6 months of follow-up off drug were then conducted to assess delayed response and recurrence. In treated patients, disease severity was measured using the SALT score, which gives the percentage of scalp surface area affected. In both human patients and the C3H/HeJ mouse model, the study applied high-throughput TCRbeta sequencing to look at T cell clonal expansion in alopecia areata. Scalp tissue and sorted CD4+ and CD8+ peripheral blood T cells from patchy and totalis/universalis alopecia areata patients and from healthy controls were covered by human TCRbeta sequencing. Biopsies were taken from tofacitinib-treated patients at baseline and at 4 and 24 weeks of treatment, and a later scalp biopsy was taken in several of the tofacitinib-treated patients. Clonality in the scalp was compared among normal scalp (n=4), patchy alopecia areata scalp (n=8), and alopecia totalis/universalis scalp (n=8). RNA came from the PAXgene miRNA kit for fixed scalp, the miRNeasy kit for PBMCs, and the RNeasy kit for mouse skin. TCRbeta CDR3 regions were amplified by immunoSEQ multiplex PCR with 35 Vbeta forward and 13 Jbeta reverse primers.

General study outcomes and caveats: Tofacitinib significantly lowered scalp clonality and the number of expanded CD8+ clones among the top 100 scalp clones. Compared with mice, TCR sequences shared between patients were less clear, possibly partly because of HLA diversity across the patient population. Many expanded lesional clones persisted in scalp and blood during tofacitinib treatment, which may partly explain relapse after stopping treatment. Resident alphabeta T cells in normal human skin are also sequenced, complicating scalp TCR repertoire analysis, unlike mouse skin dominated by gammadelta T cells. Because the treated cohort was small and had just a single nonresponder, larger studies are needed to establish links between baseline CD8+ expansion and response. Compared with normal scalp, lesional scalp, particularly in alopecia totalis/universalis, had higher clonality and more expanded CD8+ clones, which suggests antigenic drive.

What this sample's time point label stands for: roughly 24 weeks on oral tofacitinib. The treatment or condition label, as the study defines it: oral pan-JAK inhibitor, 5-10 mg twice daily. Lesional scalp punch biopsies and peripheral blood were obtained from alopecia areata patients. PBMCs were isolated by density centrifugation and stained for CD3, CD4 and CD8, and CD4+ and CD8+ T cells were sorted on a FACSAria. The chain joins TRBV5-1 to TRBJ2-6; the D gene may be TRBD1 or TRBD2, since each aligns over 5 bases. The origin of this receptor is a human donor with alopecia areata. Sequencing used CD8+ T cells sorted from blood, obtained at week 24, from a patient treated with tofacitinib. The nucleotides are TGCGCCAGCAGCTTAAGTACGCAGGTGGGGGCTGGGGCCAACGTCCTGACTTTC. The translation is CASSLSTQVGAGANVLTF.